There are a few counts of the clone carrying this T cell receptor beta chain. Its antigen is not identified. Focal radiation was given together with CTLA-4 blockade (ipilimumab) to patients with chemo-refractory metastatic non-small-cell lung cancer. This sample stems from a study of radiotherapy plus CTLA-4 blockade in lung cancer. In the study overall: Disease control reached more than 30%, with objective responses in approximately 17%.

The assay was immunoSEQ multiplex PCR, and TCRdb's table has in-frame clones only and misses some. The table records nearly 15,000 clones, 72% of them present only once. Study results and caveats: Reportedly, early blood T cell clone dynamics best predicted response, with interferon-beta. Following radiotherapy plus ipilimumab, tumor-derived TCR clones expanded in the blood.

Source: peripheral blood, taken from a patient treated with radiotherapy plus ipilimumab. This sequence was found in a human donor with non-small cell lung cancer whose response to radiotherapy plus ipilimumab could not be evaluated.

The DNA for the CDR3 is TGCGCCAGCAGCTTCCCAGCGGGCACTGAAGCTTTCTTT. Protein sequence: CASSFPAGTEAFF. This sequence joins TRBV5-1 and TRBJ1-1; D ambiguous. CDR1 and CDR2 from the germline V gene are SGHRS and YFSETQ. CDR3 length equals 13 residues. V was pared by 2 bases and J by 4 bases, with 9 bases between.